One and the same sample provided the 24 T cell receptor beta chains below, sequenced in a study of identical twins. TCRdb reprocessed the 5' RACE reads via MiXCR and lists one record per CDR3 protein. The data show roughly 280,000 distinct CDR3 sequences, nearly 9.5% seen once. The sample also formed part of further work on yellow fever vaccine responses in identical twins.

Sequenced material: CD8+ T cells sorted from blood. These receptors came from a woman between 18 and 30 years old in good health.

The rearrangement links TRBV20-1 to TRBJ2-2; TRBD1 aligns across 8 bases. CDR1 is DFQATT, CDR2 SNEGSKA, per germline (reference sequence). The J segment lost 4 bases and the V segment lost 5 bases, leaving 9 bases of the junction unmatched. This CDR3 is 15 amino acids long. CDR3: CSAFRQGLSTGELFF. Here the CDR3 DNA reads TGCAGTGCTTTCCGACAGGGGTTGAGCACCGGGGAGCTGTTTTTT.

This clonotype was counted only a few times. J is TRBJ1-4 and V is TRBV27, with 9 bases lining up with TRBD1. Trimming removed 3 bases from V and 8 bases from J; junction bases left unmatched: 4. CDR3 size: 14 residues. Germline V CDR1 and CDR2: MNHEY, SMNVEV (reference sequence). CDR3: CASSFDRGIEKLFF. The CDR3 DNA sequence: TGTGCCAGCAGTTTTGACAGGGGGATCGAAAAACTGTTTTTT.

The CDR3: CSARDNAPASSYEQYF. The DNA of the CDR3 is TGCAGTGCTAGAGATAATGCCCCCGCGAGCTCCTACGAGCAGTACTTC. The genes are TRBV20-1 and TRBJ2-7; D is uncertain. Trimming took off 0 bases at V and 0 bases at J, with 15 bases between the two ends. The length of the CDR3 is 16 residues. Germline loops: CDR1 DFQATT, CDR2 SNEGSKA (reference sequence).

This clonotype has a count of ten or more. The chain employs TRBV29-1 and TRBJ2-7; a weak D match, TRBD2 (5 bases). The CDR3 spans 15 residues. Trimming removed 1 base at V and 2 bases at J, with 15 bases between. Germline V gene lookup returns CDR1 SQVTM and CDR2 ANQGSEA. This CDR3 is CSVEGGSEMTYEQYF. The DNA of the CDR3 is TGCAGCGTTGAAGGAGGGTCAGAAATGACCTACGAGCAGTACTTC.

The chain has TRBV6-2 or TRBV6-3 and TRBJ2-3; 7 bases agree with TRBD1. Germline V gives CDR1 MNHEY, CDR2 SVGEGT. CDR3 size: 15 residues. V dropped 5 bases and J dropped 2; count of bases not matched to a gene: 7. Here the CDR3 DNA reads TGTGCCAGCAGTGGACGGACAGGACACACAGATACGCAGTATTTT. Translated, it gives CASSGRTGHTDTQYF.

This clonotype has just a few counts. The chain has TRBV5-1 and TRBJ2-7; 10 bases are shared with TRBD1. The V segment lost 4 bases and the J segment 0 bases; nucleotides outside the gene matches: 7. The CDR3 spans 16 residues. Germline CDR1 is SGHRS and CDR2 is YFSETQ. Written as DNA, the CDR3 is TGCGCCAGCAGCCCTCGACAGGGGGCTAGCTCCTACGAGCAGTACTTC. Protein product: CASSPRQGASSYEQYF.

This clonotype was observed many times. The chain combines TRBV29-1 with TRBJ2-5; D gene ambiguous. Trimming took 3 bases from V and 4 from J, leaving 6 bases between them. This CDR3 region has 11 residues. Per germline, CDR1 SQVTM and CDR2 ANQGSEA. The CDR3 sequence: CSVEGLETQYF. In nucleotides, the CDR3 is TGCAGCGTTGAGGGTTTAGAGACCCAGTACTTC.

This clonotype has at least ten counts. This chain links TRBV5-6 with TRBJ2-3; 8 bases align to TRBD2. Germline values: CDR1 SGHDT, CDR2 YYEEEE. The CDR3 length is 15 residues. Trimming at V came to 0 bases and at J to 5 bases, leaving 5 bases not matched to a gene. The CDR3: CASSLAGGVGDTQYF. CDR3 DNA: TGTGCCAGCAGCTTGGCCGGGGGGGTCGGAGATACGCAGTATTTT.

DNA for the CDR3: TGTGCCTGGGTCGGCTACCAAGAGACCCAGTACTTC. It yields the protein CAWVGYQETQYF. This chain joins TRBV30 and TRBJ2-5, with D hard to call. In germline, CDR1 is GTSNPN, CDR2 SVGIG (reference sequence). The CDR3 runs 12 residues. The V end lost 5 bases, the J end lost 0 bases, and 7 bases lay between the germline ends.

This clonotype was counted only a few times. The chain carries TRBV7-9 and TRBJ2-1; TRBD1 matches at 10 bases. This CDR3 region has 15 residues. V trimming: 3 bases; J trimming: 5 bases; junction bases outside the gene matches: 4. CDR1 and CDR2 from the germline V gene are SEHNR and FQNEAQ (reference sequence). This CDR3 is CASSFPGQGDNEQFF. The CDR3 nucleotides read TGTGCCAGCAGCTTTCCTGGACAGGGGGACAATGAGCAGTTCTTC.

This clonotype appeared once. This chain uses TRBV29-1 with TRBJ2-5; a possible D gene is TRBD1 (6 bases). Trimming shortened V by 6 bases and J by 2 bases, and 10 bases separated the two germline ends. This CDR3 region has 12 residues. Germline lookup yields CDR1 SQVTM and CDR2 ANQGSEA. For the CDR3, the DNA is TGCAGCGTCCGACAGGTACAAGAGACCCAGTACTTC. Its translation: CSVRQVQETQYF.

This clonotype was picked up many times. This sequence joins TRBV2 and TRBJ2-7, with no clear D. Germline CDR1 reads SNHLY; CDR2 reads FYNNEI. With 6 bases removed from V and 5 bases from J, the gap between germline ends came to 11 bases. This CDR3 has 12 residues. The DNA for the CDR3 is TGTGCCAGCAGGATCATCGTCCACGAGCAGTACTTC. This translates into CASRIIVHEQYF.

The V gene is TRBV7-9, the J gene TRBJ2-1, with D possibly TRBD2 on 7 matching bases. Germline CDR1 reads SEHNR; CDR2 reads FQNEAQ (reference sequence). V was cut by 5 bases and J by 6 bases, with 14 bases left in between. This CDR3 contains 14 residues. The CDR3: CASSPKGGGNEQFF. CDR3 bases: TGTGCCAGCAGCCCTAAGGGAGGGGGCAATGAGCAGTTCTTC.

The V and J genes are TRBV7-9 and TRBJ2-1; 11 bases match TRBD2. V trimming: 6 bases; J trimming: 2 bases; junction bases outside the gene matches: 6. Germline loops: CDR1 SEHNR, CDR2 FQNEAQ (reference sequence). The CDR3 sequence is 16 residues long. CDR3: CASRPTSGDTYNEQFF. DNA for the CDR3: TGTGCCAGCAGGCCGACTAGCGGGGACACCTACAATGAGCAGTTCTTC.

This clonotype was seen a handful of times. The rearrangement joins TRBV4-3 to TRBJ2-7; TRBD1 is a possible D gene (5 bases). The CDR3 contains 15 residues. From germline, CDR1 is LGHNA and CDR2 YSLEER. Trimming removed 1 base from V and 0 bases from J, with 10 bases in between. The CDR3: CASSQVVDNSYEQYF. In nucleotides, the CDR3 is TGCGCCAGCAGCCAAGTTGTGGACAACTCCTACGAGCAGTACTTC.

This sequence joins TRBV6-5 and TRBJ2-3; perhaps TRBD2 as D (5 bases). Germline V gene sequence: CDR1 MNHEY, CDR2 SVGAGI. The V end was cut by 6 bases, the J end by 3 bases, with 16 bases between. This CDR3 has 15 amino acids. The CDR3 DNA reads TGTGCCAGCAGGATTACTAGTATAGGGACAGATACGCAGTATTTT. It specifies CASRITSIGTDTQYF.

The V call is TRBV7-6, the J call TRBJ2-1; TRBD2 agrees at 7 bases. The CDR3 is 16 amino acids. The V gene end was trimmed by 4 bases and the J gene end by 6 bases; junction bases not matched to a gene: 12. In germline, CDR1 is SGHVS, CDR2 FNYEAQ. CDR3 residues: CASSSPVASGFNEQFF. Written as DNA, the CDR3 is TGTGCCAGCAGCTCCCCTGTGGCTAGCGGTTTCAATGAGCAGTTCTTC.

This clonotype came up a few times. The chain is built from TRBV4-3 and TRBJ2-7; maybe TRBD2 (6 bases). The CDR3 length is 15 residues. The V and J ends lost 2 bases and 3 bases respectively, with 14 bases between them. Germline loops: CDR1 LGHNA, CDR2 YSLEER. The CDR3 nucleotides read TGCGCCAGCAGCCAACGGGACGGACTAATCTACGAGCAGTACTTC. Amino acids: CASSQRDGLIYEQYF.

The sample holds a few counts of this clonotype. J is TRBJ1-2 and V is TRBV2, with a possible D match to TRBD1 (6 bases). Trimming removed 3 bases from V and 5 bases from J, with 19 bases in between. The germline CDR1 and CDR2 sequences are SNHLY and FYNNEI. This CDR3 is 16 amino acids long. This CDR3 is CASSDVWGADTYGYTF. The CDR3 nucleotides read TGTGCCAGCAGTGATGTCTGGGGGGCAGATACTTATGGCTACACCTTC.

The chain couples TRBV7-9 to TRBJ1-2; no clear D gene. This CDR3 contains 15 residues. Trimming removed 4 bases at V and 2 bases at J, with 14 bases between. Looked up from germline, CDR1 is SEHNR and CDR2 is FQNEAQ (reference sequence). CDR3 residues: CASSSLDRANYGYTF. The CDR3, as DNA: TGTGCCAGCAGCTCACTTGATAGGGCCAACTATGGCTACACCTTC.

This clonotype was seen repeatedly, ten times or more. The chain links TRBV5-1 to TRBJ2-7; 8 nucleotides match TRBD1. The V gene's germline CDR1 is SGHRS and CDR2 YFSETQ. The CDR3 has 14 residues. With V trimmed by 5 bases and J by 4 bases, 8 bases remained unmatched. CDR3 sequence (DNA): TGCGCCAGCAGGCTGGACAGGGTGGGGTACGAGCAGTACTTC. Translating it yields CASRLDRVGYEQYF.

This clonotype was counted at least ten times. The chain combines TRBV27 with TRBJ1-1, with 12 bases identical to TRBD1. Germline trimming cut 4 bases from V and 3 bases from J; bases unmatched to any gene: 6. CDR3 length equals 16 residues. Per germline, CDR1 MNHEY and CDR2 SMNVEV (reference sequence). The CDR3 region has the DNA TGTGCCAGCAGTTCGGGACAGGGGGCTTTAGACACTGAAGCTTTCTTT. It translates to CASSSGQGALDTEAFF.

V and J are TRBV20-1 and TRBJ1-1, with TRBD1 as a possible D gene (5 bases). Trimming took off 0 bases at V and 0 bases at J, with 11 bases between the two ends. CDR3 length: 15 residues. Germline V CDR1 and CDR2: DFQATT, SNEGSKA (reference sequence). CDR3 residues: CSARDLTVMNTEAFF. The CDR3 region has the DNA TGCAGTGCTAGAGATCTGACAGTCATGAACACTGAAGCTTTCTTT.

This chain uses TRBV10-3 with TRBJ2-7; possible D gene TRBD2, 5 bases. Germline CDR1 reads ENHRY; CDR2 reads SYGVKD. The CDR3 sequence is 15 residues long. Deletions cut 2 bases from V and 4 bases from J, with 15 bases between. This chain's CDR3 is CAISEVSGQKYEQYF. The DNA of the CDR3 is TGTGCCATCAGTGAGGTAAGCGGCCAGAAGTACGAGCAGTACTTC.